The 2 T cell receptor beta chains listed next were all sequenced from one sample in a study of lymphopenia after photon versus proton radiotherapy. TCRdb's copy holds only in-frame clones and misses some; the assay was immunoSEQ multiplex PCR. The sample has 40,000 to 55,000 clones, 80% to 95% seen once. Sample: peripheral blood, taken from a patient treated with photon-based radiotherapy. These receptors originate from a woman aged 35 to 49 with cholangiocarcinoma.

This chain links TRBV7-2 with TRBJ2-1; D not resolved. With 1 base removed from V and 7 bases from J, the gap between germline ends came to 8 bases. Looked up from germline, CDR1 is SGHTA and CDR2 is FQGNSA. CDR3 length: 13 residues. This chain's CDR3 is CASSLEGWNEQFF. The CDR3 DNA reads as TGTGCCAGCAGCTTAGAAGGTTGGAATGAGCAGTTCTTC.

V is TRBV25-1 and J is TRBJ1-2, with TRBD1 matching over 8 bases. With 4 bases clipped from V and 3 bases from J, the junction kept 7 bases outside the gene matches. This CDR3 contains 15 residues. Germline V gene sequence: CDR1 MGHDK, CDR2 SYGVNS. The CDR3 is CASSAQNRGDYGYTF. As DNA, the CDR3 is TGTGCCAGCAGTGCCCAAAACAGGGGGGACTATGGCTACACCTTC.